This TCR beta chain was identified during a study of TIL therapy for anti-PD-1-resistant metastatic lung cancer. The overall study: Progressing patients received lymphodepletion, expanded TIL infusion and IL-2. Tumors had a median PD-L1 proportion score of 4.5% to 7%.

The CDR3 runs to 16 residues. V dropped 3 bases and J dropped 4; count of bases not matched to a gene: 9. The V gene's germline CDR1 is MRHNA and CDR2 SNTAGT. The immunoSEQ assay was v3. The repertoire was sequenced with immunoSEQ multiplex PCR; TCRdb's copy has only in-frame clones and lacks some. The sample gives approximately 47,000 clones, approximately 83% of which show up once; approximately 5% is in the top ten. Time point noted: pre-treatment sample, taken before nivolumab and TIL therapy. The chain is built from TRBV6-4 and TRBJ2-1; 7 bases align to TRBD2. This TCR was recovered from a person between 30 and 80 years old with non-small cell lung cancer. The sample was blood, taken at baseline. The CDR3 is CASSEGGGSGYNEQFF. The CDR3 DNA is TGTGCCAGCAGTGAAGGAGGCGGGAGTGGATACAATGAGCAGTTCTTC.